This TCR beta chain was sequenced during a study of lymphopenia after photon versus proton radiotherapy. Data came from immunoSEQ multiplex PCR; TCRdb stores just in-frame clones and leaves some out. The profile shows under 75,000 clones, around 93% of them singletons. The trim removed 0 bases at V and 5 bases at J, leaving 6 bases unmatched. CDR1 is MNHEY and CDR2 is SVGAGI in the germline V gene. This CDR3 is 16 amino acids long. Sample: peripheral blood, taken from a patient treated with photon-based radiotherapy. This clonotype originated in a woman aged 40-49 years with cholangiocarcinoma. This chain uses TRBV6-5 with TRBJ2-7; 11 bases line up with TRBD1. The CDR3 nucleotides are TGTGCCAGCAGTTACTCCGGGACAGGGGGAATCAACGAGCAGTACTTC. This gives the protein CASSYSGTGGINEQYF.